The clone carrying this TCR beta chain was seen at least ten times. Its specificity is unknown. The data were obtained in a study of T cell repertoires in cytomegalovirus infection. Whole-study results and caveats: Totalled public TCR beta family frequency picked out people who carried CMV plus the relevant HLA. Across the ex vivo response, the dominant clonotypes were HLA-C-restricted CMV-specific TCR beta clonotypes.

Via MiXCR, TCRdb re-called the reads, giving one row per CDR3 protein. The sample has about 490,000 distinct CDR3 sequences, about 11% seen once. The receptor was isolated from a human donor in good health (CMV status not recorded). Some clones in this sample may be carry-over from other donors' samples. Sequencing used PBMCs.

The CDR3 coding sequence is TGTGCCAGCAGCTTAAATTTAGGCGGCTCTGGAAACACCATATATTTT. Residues: CASSLNLGGSGNTIYF. The chain has TRBV7-9 and TRBJ1-3; D remains unclear. The V gene lost 2 bases and the J gene lost 0 bases, with 11 bases spanning the gap. CDR1 is SEHNR, CDR2 FQNEAQ, per germline (reference sequence). CDR3 length equals 16 residues.